These 15 T cell receptor beta chains share one sample of origin, sequenced in a study of OX40 agonist ivuxolimab in advanced cancers. Sequencing was performed with immunoSEQ multiplex PCR; in TCRdb, only in-frame clones are kept and a portion is missing. The sample holds tens of thousands of clones; around 80% are singletons and the top ten take over 2%. This specimen was CD4+ or CD8+ T cells sorted from blood, taken in a trial of the OX40 agonist ivuxolimab. Receptor source: an adult with an advanced solid tumor such as melanoma, head and neck, liver or kidney cancer.

The chain uses TRBV7-2 and TRBJ1-1, with a possible D match to TRBD1 (6 bases). Germline V gene sequence: CDR1 SGHTA, CDR2 FQGNSA. Trimming shortened V by 1 base and J by 1 base, and 10 bases separated the two germline ends. There are 15 residues in the CDR3. CDR3 protein: CASSLEGRGNTEAFF. The CDR3 nucleotides read TGTGCCAGCAGCTTAGAAGGCAGGGGGAACACTGAAGCTTTCTTT.

V is TRBV6-1 and J is TRBJ2-7; possibly TRBD1 for D (5 bases). The CDR3 runs 15 residues. The V end lost 5 bases, the J end lost 3 bases, and 17 bases lay between the germline ends. Germline-derived CDR1 and CDR2 are MNHNS and SASEGT. As DNA, the CDR3 is TGTGCCAGCAGTCCAGCGTTCAGGGTGGGCTACGAGCAGTACTTC. It translates to CASSPAFRVGYEQYF.

This clone was detected only once. This chain links TRBV7-2 with TRBJ2-7; 14 bases agree with TRBD2. Trimming removed 6 bases from V and 3 bases from J; junction bases left unmatched: 4. Germline assignment: CDR1 SGHTA and CDR2 FQGNSA. This CDR3 has 15 amino acids. The DNA of the CDR3 is TGTGCCAGCAGTTCGGGGACTAGCGGGAGCTACGAGCAGTACTTC. As protein: CASSSGTSGSYEQYF. The full variable domain, completed using reference TRBV7-2 and TRBJ2-7, is GAGVSQSPSNKVTEKGKDVELRCDPISGHTALYWYRQSLGQGLEFLIYFQGNSAPDKSGLPSDRFSAERTGGSVSTLTIQRTQQEDSAVYLCASSSGTSGSYEQYFGPGTRLTVT.

The chain recombines TRBV7-2 with TRBJ1-3; D gene ambiguous. There are 13 residues in the CDR3. V dropped 4 bases and J dropped 4 bases, with 8 bases sitting between them. Germline V gene data show CDR1 as SGHTA and CDR2 as FQGNSA. The CDR3 sequence: CASSSQRGNTIYF. CDR3 in DNA: TGTGCCAGCAGCTCCCAGAGGGGAAACACCATATATTTT.

This clone appeared a single time. The V gene is TRBV5-4, the J gene TRBJ1-3; 8 nucleotides align to TRBD1. Looked up from germline, CDR1 is SGHNT and CDR2 is YYREEE (reference sequence). Losses at the gene ends were 4 bases for V and 0 bases for J; bases not matched to a gene: 3. This CDR3 spans 15 amino acids. CDR3 nucleotide sequence: TGTGCCAGCAGCCGCACAGGGGGCTCTGGAAACACCATATATTTT. Protein: CASSRTGGSGNTIYF.

This chain connects TRBV11-3 to TRBJ2-5, with TRBD2 matching over 10 bases. From germline, CDR1 is SGHNT and CDR2 YENEEA. V shed 3 bases and J 5 bases; nucleotides not matched to a gene: 9. CDR3 length equals 16 residues. The CDR3 reads CASSFNLAGGSETQYF. CDR3 sequence (DNA): TGTGCCAGCAGCTTCAATTTAGCGGGAGGTAGTGAGACCCAGTACTTC.

V and J are TRBV21-1 and TRBJ1-1. TRBV21-1 is a pseudogene. The CDR3 sequence is 15 residues long. The CDR3 DNA is TGTGCCAGCAGCAAAGGGGGGGAGGGCGTCACTGAAGCTTTCTTT. It codes for CASSKGGEGVTEAFF.

The CDR3 loop is CASSPGAGYSEAFF. In nucleotides, the CDR3 is TGTGCCAGCTCACCCGGCGCCGGCTACTCCGAAGCTTTCTTT. This chain joins TRBV18 and TRBJ1-1, with no clear D. The CDR3 is 14 amino acids. The ends were cut back, 3 bases at V and 8 bases at J, with 16 bases in the middle. Germline V lookup: CDR1 KGHSH, CDR2 LQKENI.

This clone was seen only a few times. The chain joins TRBV11-2 to TRBJ1-2; a weak D match, TRBD1 (5 bases). V lost 0 bases and J lost 4, with 12 bases in between. Germline V CDR1 and CDR2: SGHAT, FQNNGV. The CDR3 covers 15 residues. The CDR3 is CASSLEPGPLYGYTF. The CDR3 DNA reads as TGTGCCAGCAGCTTAGAGCCGGGACCGCTCTATGGCTACACCTTC.

This clone occurred a few times. The chain employs TRBV11-2 and TRBJ2-6; D call uncertain. Germline V gene data show CDR1 as SGHAT and CDR2 as FQNNGV. The CDR3 length is 15 residues. The V gene lost 2 bases and the J gene lost 0 bases, with 5 bases spanning the gap. The CDR3 sequence: CASSLMSSGANVLTF. In nucleotides, the CDR3 is TGTGCCAGCAGCTTAATGAGCTCTGGGGCCAACGTCCTGACTTTC. Full variable domain (outside the CDR3, taken from reference TRBV11-2 and TRBJ2-6): EAGVAQSPRYKIIEKRQSVAFWCNPISGHATLYWYQQILGQGPKLLIQFQNNGVVDDSQLPKDRFSAERLKGVDSTLKIQPAKLEDSAVYLCASSLMSSGANVLTFGAGSRLTVL.

V gene TRBV27 combines with J gene TRBJ1-1; weak D call: TRBD1 (6 bases). This CDR3 region has 14 residues. Trimming removed 3 bases from V and 1 base from J, with 9 bases in between. Germline loops: CDR1 MNHEY, CDR2 SMNVEV (reference sequence). CDR3 coding DNA: TGTGCCAGCAGTTTCTACAGGGAGAACACTGAAGCTTTCTTT. Its protein product is CASSFYRENTEAFF.

This chain uses TRBV7-2 with TRBJ2-5; 8 positions match TRBD2. V lost 5 bases to trimming and J lost 5 bases; unmatched junction nucleotides: 7. This CDR3 region has 14 residues. CDR1 is SGHTA and CDR2 is FQGNSA in the germline V gene. The CDR3, as DNA: TGTGCCAGCAGCCGAGAGACTAGCGCGGAGACCCAGTACTTC. This encodes CASSRETSAETQYF.

The J gene is TRBJ1-4, the V gene TRBV7-9, with 9 nucleotides matching TRBD1. Germline V gene data show CDR1 as SEHNR and CDR2 as FQNEAQ (reference sequence). After removal of 6 bases from V and 10 bases from J, the junction contained 12 bases not matched to a gene. This CDR3 contains 15 residues. In nucleotides, the CDR3 is TGTGCCAGCAGTGGGCCAAGCGGGACAGGGACAAAACTGTTTTTT. The encoded protein is CASSGPSGTGTKLFF.

This chain links TRBV5-3 with TRBJ1-1, with 7 bases matching TRBD1. TRBV5-3 is sorted into the ORF group, with uncertain function. V lost 8 bases and J lost 1; bases outside the gene matches: 8. The CDR3 covers 14 residues. CDR3 nucleotides: TGTGCCAGCTTTGGACAGGCTGGGAACACTGAAGCTTTCTTT. Its translation: CASFGQAGNTEAFF.

The rearrangement joins TRBV9 to TRBJ2-6; the D is unclear. This CDR3 comprises 17 residues. Germline V gives CDR1 SGDLS, CDR2 YYNGEE. V gave up 4 bases and J gave up 2 bases, with 16 bases separating them. Here the CDR3 reads CASSPRAAPPGANVLTF. CDR3 nucleotide sequence: TGTGCCAGCAGCCCCCGCGCAGCCCCCCCTGGGGCCAACGTCCTGACTTTC.